This is a list of T cell receptor beta chains from one sample in a study of blood T cell repertoires in COVID-19. The data were produced by immunoSEQ multiplex PCR, yet TCRdb's version contains in-frame clones alone and is incomplete. Among 140,000 to 150,000 clones listed, approximately 85% were seen once. Sequencing used peripheral blood. These receptors all stem from a woman in her sixties with COVID-19, enrolled during active disease. CDR3s include the opening cysteine and the closing phenylalanine or tryptophan. Each record gives: V gene, CDR3 length, CDR3 protein.

V: TRBV30; length: 14; CDR3: CAWRTRVAVLEQYF
V: TRBV12-3/TRBV12-4; length: 12; CDR3: CASSLAGEGYTF
V: TRBV5-1; length: 16; CDR3: CASSLISAGAGGEQFF
V: TRBV6-6; length: 14; CDR3: CASSYSITEAEQFF
V: TRBV2; length: 15; CDR3: CASSTRTGGAGELFF
V: TRBV3-1/TRBV3-2; length: 16; CDR3: CASSQVLTSGADEQFF
V: TRBV18; length: 16; CDR3: CASSPLGQGIHTEAFF
V: TRBV7-8; length: 17; CDR3: CASSRLGLAGVQETQYF
V: TRBV7-9; length: 17; CDR3: CASSLSGTGGFRETQYF
V: TRBV2; length: 14; CDR3: CASQAQLRNEKLFF
V: TRBV20-1; length: 11; CDR3: CSASDSHEQYF
V: TRBV2; length: 16; CDR3: CASSESHPNSGNTIYF
V: TRBV19; length: 12; CDR3: CASIQGTGELFF
V: TRBV7-8; length: 14; CDR3: CASSPSRGSHEQYF
V: TRBV19; length: 14; CDR3: CASISDRGITEAFF
V: TRBV18; length: 13; CDR3: CASSPSGDQPQHF
V: TRBV25-1; length: 13; CDR3: CASSEGPQDEQYF
V: TRBV5-5; length: 16; CDR3: CASSLTRQGGGQPQHF
V: TRBV5-1; length: 13; CDR3: CASSQDIPETQYF
V: TRBV3-1/TRBV3-2; length: 17; CDR3: CASSPPGGTGDDNEQFF
V: TRBV9; length: 15; CDR3: CASSVDQGIHNEQFF
V: TRBV13; length: 14; CDR3: CASTSGESTDTQYF
V: TRBV10-3; length: 13; CDR3: CAISDSIGDGYTF
V: TRBV6-5; length: 13; CDR3: CASRDIPRAEQYF
V: TRBV7-2; length: 12; CDR3: CASRLEGNEQFF
V: TRBV6-6; length: 13; CDR3: CASSYSGSTEAFF
V: TRBV29-1; length: 14; CDR3: CSVDFRTGGFGYTF
V: TRBV10-3; length: 14; CDR3: CAISDIRSSYEQYF
V: TRBV7-2; length: 14; CDR3: CASSQDRLQETQYF
V: TRBV5-5; length: 13; CDR3: CASSLLQGGGYTF